At least ten counts were recorded for the clone carrying this TCR beta chain. The data stem from a study of early T cells in non-severe SARS-CoV-2 infection. Study in general: With bulk RNA from unsorted whole blood as input, sequencing yielded unpaired chains.

CDR1 is KGHDR, CDR2 SFDVKD, per germline. The V gene lost 4 bases and the J gene lost 4 bases, with 14 bases spanning the gap. CDR3 length equals 15 residues. Tagging with unique molecular identifiers was applied to individual cDNA molecules. TCRdb independently ran MiXCR on the 5' RACE reads; one entry per CDR3 protein. Of approximately 44,000 distinct CDR3 sequences listed, 12% are singletons. This sequence was found in an adult who was a healthcare worker with PCR-confirmed SARS-CoV-2 infection or an uninfected control (not recorded which). The rearrangement uses TRBV24-1 and TRBJ2-3; no clear D. The specimen was whole blood. The CDR3 is CATSDAQLGADTQYF. CDR3 sequence (DNA): TGTGCCACCAGTGACGCTCAACTTGGCGCAGATACGCAGTATTTT.